The clone carrying this TCR beta chain was observed a handful of times. The antigen remains undetermined. The memory fraction was CD4+CD45RO+CD25- cells. Study-level points and caveats: Tumor-infiltrating Treg TCR alpha and beta sequences overlapped most with tumor naive CD4+ T cells, then blood naive. Tumor memory CD4+ T cell TCR gene usage was found to cluster with blood and lymph node memory CD4+ cells and with lymph node naive CD4+ cells.

Constant-region reverse primers amplified full-length variable regions, followed by semi-nested Nested Universal Primer A PCR. TCRdb passed the 5' RACE reads through MiXCR, listing each CDR3 protein once. The repertoire consists of about 41,000 distinct CDR3 sequences, with less than 35% occurring once and the leading ten covering about 3.7%. CDR3 size: 19 residues. The germline V gene encodes CDR1 MNHNS and CDR2 SASEGT. V gave up 1 base and J gave up 1 base; unmatched junction bases: 10. This TCR came from a female donor with breast cancer. Sequencing was carried out using memory CD4+ T cells sorted from a lymph node. Subset indicated: memory CD4+ T cells, CD4+CD45RO+CD25-. V gene TRBV6-1 combines with J gene TRBJ2-6; 7 positions match TRBD1. CDR3 sequence: CASSEDYRGAGSGANVLTF. CDR3 in DNA: TGTGCCAGCAGTGAAGATTACAGGGGAGCTGGATCTGGGGCCAACGTCCTGACTTTC.